These 18 T cell receptor beta chains originate from one sample sequenced in a study of cytomegalovirus exposure and HLA in healthy donors. Profiling relied on immunoSEQ multiplex PCR, and the TCRdb table lists in-frame clones only, not all of them. The table lists 200,000 to 250,000 clones, 80% to 90% of them singletons. The specimen was PBMCs. These receptors all come from a young man in good health and CMV-seronegative.

The chain carries TRBV5-1 and TRBJ1-1; TRBD1 is a possible D gene (5 bases). Trimming left V 0 bases short and J 1 base short, with 10 bases between. Per germline, CDR1 SGHRS and CDR2 YFSETQ. The length of the CDR3 is 15 residues. CDR3 bases: TGCGCCAGCAGCTTGGGGGGCGCAGGGAACACTGAAGCTTTCTTT. Its translation is CASSLGGAGNTEAFF.

V is TRBV6-5 and J is TRBJ2-2; possibly TRBD2 for D (6 bases). CDR1 MNHEY and CDR2 SVGAGI come from the germline V gene. The CDR3 consists of 15 residues. Trimming shortened V by 6 bases and J by 7 bases, and 18 bases separated the two germline ends. The CDR3 here is CASSPRPSGFGELFF. For the CDR3, the DNA is TGTGCCAGCAGCCCCCGGCCCAGCGGGTTCGGGGAGCTGTTTTTT.

This clone was detected only once. The chain has TRBV27 and TRBJ2-2, with D perhaps matching TRBD2 (5 bases). This CDR3 contains 16 residues. CDR1 is MNHEY and CDR2 is SMNVEV in the germline V gene (reference sequence). The germline V and J ends were trimmed by 5 bases and 5 bases, with 18 bases remaining between them. The chain's CDR3 is CASSIPLGWRTGELFF. CDR3 bases: TGTGCCAGCAGTATCCCCCTTGGATGGAGGACCGGGGAGCTGTTTTTT.

The J gene is TRBJ2-7, the V gene TRBV10-2; D gene unclear. V gave up 4 bases and J gave up 3 bases, with 10 bases separating them. Germline values: CDR1 WSHSY, CDR2 SAAADI. The CDR3 is 13 amino acids. CDR3 sequence (DNA): TGCGCCAGCAGTGGCCAGATCCACTACGAGCAGTACTTC. It is translated as CASSGQIHYEQYF.

V is TRBV18 and J is TRBJ2-7, with a weak D call TRBD1 (5 bases). From germline, CDR1 is KGHSH and CDR2 LQKENI. V shed 4 bases and J shed 2 bases, with 12 bases lying between them. The CDR3 has 14 amino acids. The CDR3 loop reads CASSQEQAAYEQYF. CDR3 in DNA: TGTGCCAGCTCACAGGAACAGGCCGCCTACGAGCAGTACTTC.

The chain has TRBV5-4 and TRBJ2-1; a possible D gene is TRBD2 (5 bases). The CDR3 is 15 residues long. Germline V CDR1 and CDR2: SGHNT, YYREEE (reference sequence). V lost 2 bases and J 3 bases, leaving 12 bases between the germline ends. CDR3 in amino acids: CASSFSSSNYNEQFF. The CDR3 DNA is TGTGCCAGCAGCTTCTCTAGCAGCAACTACAATGAGCAGTTCTTC.

The genes are TRBV7-8 and TRBJ2-2; 7 nucleotides line up with TRBD1. The germline CDR1 and CDR2 sequences are SGHVS and FQNEAQ. Trimming cost V 2 bases and J 7 bases; bases outside gene matches: 10. This CDR3 region has 16 residues. Here the CDR3 DNA reads TGTGCCAGCAGCTTATACAGGGGTATGCAGAACGGGGAGCTGTTTTTT. This codes for CASSLYRGMQNGELFF.

V gene TRBV4-1 combines with J gene TRBJ2-7; no clear D. The length of the CDR3 is 17 residues. Germline CDR1 is MGHRA and CDR2 is YSYEKL. V was shortened by 3 bases and J by 3 bases, with 21 bases between the two germline ends. CDR3 sequence reads: CASSQILLTGRVYEQYF. In DNA form, the CDR3 reads TGCGCCAGCAGCCAGATCCTCCTAACGGGTAGAGTCTACGAGCAGTACTTC.

The rearrangement uses TRBV6-7 and TRBJ1-5; TRBD1 matches 8 bases. TRBV6-7 is given ORF status, its function remaining uncertain. Trimming took 5 bases from V and 0 from J; bases not matched to a gene: 21. The CDR3 covers 21 residues. The CDR3 sequence: CASSARDRSTQKSYSNQPQHF. The DNA for the CDR3 is TGTGCCAGCAGTGCACGGGACAGGTCAACCCAAAAATCATATAGCAATCAGCCCCAGCATTTT.

The chain has TRBV7-9 and TRBJ2-5; 7 bases align to TRBD2. The ends lost 3 bases at V and 5 bases at J; junction bases unmatched: 12. Germline V gene data show CDR1 as SEHNR and CDR2 as FQNEAQ (reference sequence). The CDR3 extends over 16 amino acids. The CDR3 sequence: CASSFPGGGVAETQYF. The CDR3 DNA reads TGTGCCAGCAGCTTTCCCGGGGGAGGGGTAGCGGAGACCCAGTACTTC. The full variable domain, completed using reference TRBV7-9 and TRBJ2-5, is DTGVSQNPRHKITKRGQNVTFRCDPISEHNRLYWYRQTLGQGPEFLTYFQNEAQLEKSRLLSDRFSAERPKGSFSTLEIQRTEQGDSAMYLCASSFPGGGVAETQYFGPGTRLLVL.

In DNA, the CDR3 is TGTGCCAGCAGCTTAGTCAGGGAGGGTGAGCAGTTCTTC. Amino acid sequence: CASSLVREGEQFF. The gene calls are TRBV7-6 and TRBJ2-1; 7 bases align to TRBD2. Trimming took 1 base from V and 9 from J; bases not matched to a gene: 3. There are 13 residues in the CDR3. Looked up from germline, CDR1 is SGHVS and CDR2 is FNYEAQ. Full variable domain (missing parts from reference TRBV7-6 and TRBJ2-1): GAGVSQSPRYKVTKRGQDVALRCDPISGHVSLYWYRQALGQGPEFLTYFNYEAQQDKSGLPNDRFSAERPEGSISTLTIQRTEQRDSAMYRCASSLVREGEQFFGPGTRLTVL.

The chain recombines TRBV9 with TRBJ2-5; D perhaps matches TRBD2 (6 bases). Germline CDR1 reads SGDLS; CDR2 reads YYNGEE. Trimming took 0 bases from V and 1 from J, leaving 10 bases between them. The CDR3 spans 15 residues. The DNA of the CDR3 is TGTGCCAGCAGCGTAGTGGGCGGGGTCCAAGAGACCCAGTACTTC. The encoded protein is CASSVVGGVQETQYF.

V gene TRBV28 combines with J gene TRBJ2-3; 7 bases fit TRBD2. The length of the CDR3 is 17 residues. Trimming cost V 4 bases and J 1 base; bases outside gene matches: 11. CDR1 MDHEN and CDR2 SYDVKM come from the germline V gene. CDR3 amino acids: CASSYPLFSGRTDTQYF. CDR3 coding DNA: TGTGCCAGCAGTTATCCCCTATTTAGCGGGCGCACAGATACGCAGTATTTT.

The V call is TRBV6-5, the J call TRBJ2-7, with 7 nucleotides matching TRBD2. Unmatched junction bases numbered 3, after V lost 0 bases and J lost 1 base. This CDR3 spans 15 amino acids. Germline V gives CDR1 MNHEY, CDR2 SVGAGI. As DNA, the CDR3 is TGTGCCAGCAGTTACTCAGCGGGGCCATCCTACGAGCAGTACTTC. The encoded protein is CASSYSAGPSYEQYF.

This chain's CDR3 is CASSLTAALDTIYF. The CDR3 coding sequence is TGTGCCAGCAGCCTGACGGCGGCTTTAGACACCATATATTTT. The gene calls are TRBV5-6 and TRBJ1-3; no clear D gene. The CDR3 has 14 amino acids. Germline V gives CDR1 SGHDT, CDR2 YYEEEE. The V and J ends lost 4 bases and 8 bases respectively, with 16 bases between them.

This clone was detected only a few times. The gene calls are TRBV7-2 and TRBJ1-6; TRBD1 matches 7 bases. After removal of 1 base from V and 7 bases from J, the junction contained 4 bases not matched to a gene. CDR3 length: 15 amino acids. CDR1 SGHTA and CDR2 FQGNSA come from the germline V gene. Here the CDR3 reads CASSLDVGGNSPLHF. The CDR3 DNA follows: TGTGCCAGCAGCTTAGATGTAGGGGGCAATTCACCCCTCCACTTT.

The V and J genes are TRBV28 and TRBJ1-2, with D maybe TRBD1 (6 bases). CDR1 and CDR2 from the germline V gene are MDHEN and SYDVKM. V lost 6 bases to trimming and J lost 2 bases, with 10 bases between them. This CDR3 is 13 amino acids long. In DNA, the CDR3 is TGTGCCAGCAGACCGGACAGCAACTATGGCTACACCTTC. It yields the protein CASRPDSNYGYTF.

The chain recombines TRBV28 with TRBJ2-7; maybe TRBD2 (6 bases). Germline V gene sequence: CDR1 MDHEN, CDR2 SYDVKM. V was clipped by 4 bases and J by 2 bases, with 21 bases between them. The CDR3 loop spans 17 amino acids. This chain's CDR3 is CASSSSKGGAKPYEQYF. Here the CDR3 DNA reads TGTGCCAGCAGTTCGAGTAAGGGCGGGGCCAAACCCTACGAGCAGTACTTC.